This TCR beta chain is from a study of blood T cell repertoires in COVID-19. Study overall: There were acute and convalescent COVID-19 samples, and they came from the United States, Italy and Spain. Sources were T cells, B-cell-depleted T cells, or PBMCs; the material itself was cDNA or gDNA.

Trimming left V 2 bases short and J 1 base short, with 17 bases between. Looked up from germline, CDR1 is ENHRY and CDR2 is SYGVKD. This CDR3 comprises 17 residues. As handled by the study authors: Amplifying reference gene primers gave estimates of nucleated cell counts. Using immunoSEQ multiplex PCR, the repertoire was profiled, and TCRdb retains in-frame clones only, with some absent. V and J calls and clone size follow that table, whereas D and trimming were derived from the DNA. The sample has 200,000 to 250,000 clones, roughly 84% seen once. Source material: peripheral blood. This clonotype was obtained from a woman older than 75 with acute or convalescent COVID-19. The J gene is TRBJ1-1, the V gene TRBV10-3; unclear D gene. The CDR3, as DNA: TGTGCCATCAGTGAGGCGCGAACGACCCGAGGGAACACTGAAGCTTTCTTT. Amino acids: CAISEARTTRGNTEAFF.